This TCR beta chain is drawn from a study of response to subunit inactivated influenza vaccine. Study-level findings and limits: The study's authors posited that every seasonal influenza vaccination enlists few new T cells.

This CDR3 has 12 amino acids. Trimming pared 6 bases from V and 8 bases from J, leaving 10 bases between. About this clonotype itself: Its antigen is not known.

A single record per CDR3 protein comes from TCRdb applying MiXCR to the RT-PCR reads. Among hundreds of thousands of distinct CDR3 sequences listed, about 14% were seen once. The sequence came from a man aged 50 to 60 who received an inactivated influenza vaccine. The genes are TRBV12-3 or TRBV12-4 and TRBJ1-4; D unclear. The sequenced sample was PBMCs from blood, obtained 14 to 15 days before vaccination. The CDR3 loop reads CASSITTEKLFF. For the CDR3, the DNA is TGTGCCAGCAGCATCACGACCGAAAAACTGTTTTTT.